This passage covers 4 T cell receptor beta chains from one sample sequenced in a study of a mutant IDH1 vaccine in newly diagnosed glioma. Their recognized antigens are unknown. As to time point: week 11, during vaccination. Every single dose of the vaccine, 300 ug of mutant IDH1 20-mer peptide, came with topical imiquimod. The protocol was immunoSEQ multiplex PCR, while the TCRdb copy is restricted to in-frame clones and leaves out a portion. The repertoire holds approximately 21,000 clones, with over 85% as singletons. Here the sequenced sample was PBMCs, taken from a glioma patient whose treatment included an IDH1 peptide vaccine. These TCRs come from a woman aged 40 to 55 with glioma.

This chain uses TRBV4-1 with TRBJ2-7, with 8 bases identical to TRBD1. The CDR3 has 15 amino acids. Trimming removed 4 bases from V and 1 base from J; junction bases left unmatched: 6. Germline CDR1 and CDR2: MGHRA and YSYEKL. For the CDR3, the DNA is TGCGCCAGCAGCCGCGGACAGGGCCCGTCCTACGAGCAGTACTTC. This encodes CASSRGQGPSYEQYF.

The CDR3 sequence is CASSQHRAYNSPLHF. The CDR3 DNA reads TGCGCCAGCAGCCAACACAGGGCCTATAATTCACCCCTCCACTTT. V and J are TRBV4-3 and TRBJ1-6, with D maybe TRBD1 (6 bases). The germline gives CDR1 LGHNA, CDR2 YSLEER. Trimming cost V 2 bases and J 2 bases, with 7 bases left between them. The CDR3 sequence is 15 residues long.

The rearrangement uses TRBV30 and TRBJ1-2; D remains ambiguous. From germline, CDR1 is GTSNPN and CDR2 SVGIG (reference sequence). This CDR3 is 13 amino acids long. V was clipped by 0 bases and J by 2 bases, with 7 bases between them. The chain's CDR3 is CAWSVHRNYGYTF. CDR3 coding DNA: TGTGCCTGGAGTGTACACCGAAACTATGGCTACACCTTC. Full variable domain (rest looked up from reference TRBV30 and TRBJ1-2): SQTIHQWPATLVQPVGSPLSLECTVEGTSNPNLYWYRQAAGRGLQLLFYSVGIGQISSEVPQNLSASRPQDRQFILSSKKLLLSDSGFYLCAWSVHRNYGYTFGSGTRLTVV.

The chain has TRBV19 and TRBJ1-1; the D is unclear. The CDR3 length is 14 residues. Per germline, CDR1 LNHDA and CDR2 SQIVND (reference sequence). V dropped 2 bases and J dropped 6 bases, with 13 bases sitting between them. CDR3: CASSITRGQSEAFF. The CDR3 DNA follows: TGTGCCAGTAGTATAACGAGAGGGCAGTCTGAAGCTTTCTTT.